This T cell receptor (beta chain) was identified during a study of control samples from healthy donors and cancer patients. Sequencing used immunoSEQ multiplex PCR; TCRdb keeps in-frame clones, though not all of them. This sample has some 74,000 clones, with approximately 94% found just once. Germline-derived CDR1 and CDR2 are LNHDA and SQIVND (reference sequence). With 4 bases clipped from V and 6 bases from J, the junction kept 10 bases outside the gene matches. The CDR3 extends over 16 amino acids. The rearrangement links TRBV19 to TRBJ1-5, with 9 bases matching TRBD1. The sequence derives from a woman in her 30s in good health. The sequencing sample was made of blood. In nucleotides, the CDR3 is TGTGCCAGTAGTAGCGGGACAGGGTGGGGGAGTCAGCCCCAGCATTTT. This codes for CASSSGTGWGSQPQHF.